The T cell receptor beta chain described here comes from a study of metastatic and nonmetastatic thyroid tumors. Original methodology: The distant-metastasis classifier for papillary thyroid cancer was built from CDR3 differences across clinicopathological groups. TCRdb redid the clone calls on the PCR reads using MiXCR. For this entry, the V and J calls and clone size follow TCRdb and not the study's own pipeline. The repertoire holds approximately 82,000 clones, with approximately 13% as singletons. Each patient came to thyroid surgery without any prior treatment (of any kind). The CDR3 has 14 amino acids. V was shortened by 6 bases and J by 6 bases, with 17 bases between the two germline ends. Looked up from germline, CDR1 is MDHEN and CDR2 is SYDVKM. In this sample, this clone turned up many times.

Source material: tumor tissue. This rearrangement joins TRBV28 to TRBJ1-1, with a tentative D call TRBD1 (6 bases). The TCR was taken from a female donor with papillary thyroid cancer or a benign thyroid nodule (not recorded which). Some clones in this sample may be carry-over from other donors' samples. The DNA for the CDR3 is TGTGCCAGCAGCTCTACAGGGATCGGCGCTGAAGCTTTCTTT. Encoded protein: CASSSTGIGAEAFF.